This TCR beta chain was documented in a study of blood T cell repertoires in COVID-19. Profiled with immunoSEQ multiplex PCR; TCRdb holds only in-frame clones, not every one. The data show 250,000 or so clones, 70% to 75% seen once. V shed 3 bases and J shed 3 bases, with 12 bases lying between them. In germline, CDR1 is MNHEY, CDR2 SMNVEV (reference sequence). The CDR3 runs to 14 residues. Sequencing was performed on peripheral blood. The chain combines TRBV27 with TRBJ2-7; tentative D call: TRBD2 (5 bases). The clonotype was recovered from an elderly woman with acute or convalescent COVID-19. This CDR3 reads CASSFKETNYEQYF. Here the CDR3 DNA reads TGTGCCAGCAGTTTCAAAGAGACTAACTACGAGCAGTACTTC.